These T cell receptor beta chains were read from a single sample in a study of blood T cells in healthy people across ages. TCRdb ran MiXCR on the 5' RACE reads and lists one entry per CDR3 protein. The table shows approximately 770,000 distinct CDR3 sequences, with 58% occurring only once. The material sequenced was blood. All receptors come from a man aged 25-45 years in good health. CDR3s include the opening cysteine and the closing phenylalanine or tryptophan. The D gene is left open where the match is weak. Where a row states a size, it is once, few, many or the class of an expanded clone; other rows omit it.

V: TRBV12-3/TRBV12-4; size: NA; D: NA; J: TRBJ2-7; CDR3: CASSLGDSLYEQYF; DNA: TGTGCCAGCAGTTTAGGGGATTCTCTGTACGAGCAGTACTTC
V: TRBV4-1; size: NA; D: NA; J: TRBJ1-4; CDR3: CASSQTQGLGEKLFF; DNA: TGCGCCAGCAGCCAGACCCAGGGGTTGGGTGAAAAACTGTTTTTT
V: TRBV28; size: NA; D: TRBD1; J: TRBJ2-7; CDR3: CASSRNRGPISYEQYF; DNA: TGTGCCAGCAGCCGGAACAGGGGGCCAATATCCTACGAGCAGTACTTC
V: TRBV7-2; size: NA; D: NA; J: TRBJ2-5; CDR3: CASSYGQGGTQYF; DNA: TGTGCCAGCAGCTATGGACAAGGCGGGACCCAGTACTTC
V: TRBV29-1; size: NA; D: TRBD2; J: TRBJ2-3; CDR3: CSVTTGGADTQYF; DNA: TGCAGCGTCACGACCGGGGGGGCAGATACGCAGTATTTT
V: TRBV12-3/TRBV12-4; size: NA; D: NA; J: TRBJ2-3; CDR3: CASSLHPDGDTQYF; DNA: TGTGCCAGCAGTTTACATCCCGACGGAGATACGCAGTATTTT
V: TRBV20-1; size: NA; D: NA; J: TRBJ1-2; CDR3: CSAGRPGGYGYTF; DNA: TGCAGTGCTGGACGACCCGGGGGTTATGGCTACACCTTC
V: TRBV12-5; size: few; D: NA; J: TRBJ2-7; CDR3: CASGEDYEQYF; DNA: TGTGCTAGTGGCGAGGACTACGAGCAGTACTTC
V: TRBV14; size: NA; D: TRBD1; J: TRBJ1-1; CDR3: CASSLGQKLVGAFF; DNA: TGTGCCAGCAGCCTGGGACAGAAACTTGTGGGAGCTTTCTTT
V: TRBV11-1; size: NA; D: NA; J: TRBJ2-7; CDR3: CASSLAVGAGRVEQYF; DNA: TGTGCCAGCAGCTTAGCTGTGGGAGCAGGACGGGTCGAGCAGTACTTC
V: TRBV7-9; size: NA; D: TRBD1; J: TRBJ2-5; CDR3: CASSAGTAFQETQYF; DNA: TGTGCCAGCAGCGCCGGGACAGCCTTTCAGGAGACCCAGTACTTC
V: TRBV9; size: NA; D: TRBD2; J: TRBJ2-1; CDR3: CASSASSRLGLAGENEQFF; DNA: TGTGCCAGCAGCGCCTCCTCCCGCCTGGGACTAGCGGGAGAAAATGAGCAGTTCTTC
V: TRBV6-2/TRBV6-3; size: once; D: TRBD2; J: TRBJ2-1; CDR3: CASSPPGRESYNEQFF; DNA: TGTGCCAGCAGCCCCCCTGGGCGGGAGAGCTACAATGAGCAGTTCTTC